These T cell receptor beta chains were read from a single sample in a study of metastatic and nonmetastatic thyroid tumors. TCRdb reprocessed the PCR reads using MiXCR. The data contain about 7,400 clones, over 2.5% of them singletons. Sequencing was done on a sample of tumor tissue. The receptors come from a female donor with papillary thyroid cancer or a benign thyroid nodule (not recorded which). Some clones in this sample may be carry-over from other donors' samples. Each CDR3 is given with its conserved first and last residue. A D gene is named only where the DNA matches it firmly. The size entry gives how often the clone was seen (once, few, many) or a class if it is expanded.

medium-sized,TRBD2,TRBJ2-7,TRBV27,TGTGCCAGCAAGGCTAGCGGGATGAGGGACGAGCAGTACTTC,CASKASGMRDEQYF
medium-sized,.,TRBJ1-2,TRBV5-1,TGCGCCAGCAGCTGGAACCCTGACAGTAATAACTATGGCTACACCTTC,CASSWNPDSNNYGYTF
many,TRBD1,TRBJ2-1,TRBV9,TGTGCCAGCAGCGTGTCCGGGGACAGGGAAACTTTCGAGCAGTTCTTC,CASSVSGDRETFEQFF
medium-sized,.,TRBJ1-5,TRBV19,TGTGCCAGTAGTCTAAGACCCAATTCGGGAGGGAATCAGCCCCAGCATTTT,CASSLRPNSGGNQPQHF
many,TRBD1,TRBJ1-2,TRBV30,TGTGCCTGGAGTGTACCCGGACAGGGAAACTATGGCTACACCTTC,CAWSVPGQGNYGYTF
many,.,TRBJ2-3,TRBV25-1,TGTGCCAGCAGTATTCGGGACCCCTATGGGACGCAGTATTTT,CASSIRDPYGTQYF
many,TRBD1,TRBJ1-1,TRBV5-1,TGCGCCAGCAGCTTGATCGGGACAGGGAACACTGAAGCTTTCTTT,CASSLIGTGNTEAFF
many,.,TRBJ1-1,TRBV5-6,TGTGCCAGCAGCTTGATCGACATCCCATGGGGAGCTTTCTTT,CASSLIDIPWGAFF
medium-sized,.,TRBJ2-2,TRBV11-3,TGTGCCAGCAGCTCTCTTACCGGGGAGCTGTTTTTT,CASSSLTGELFF
many,.,TRBJ2-7,TRBV30,TGTGCCTGGAGGAGGAAAGGAGCCACCTACGAGCAGTACTTC,CAWRRKGATYEQYF